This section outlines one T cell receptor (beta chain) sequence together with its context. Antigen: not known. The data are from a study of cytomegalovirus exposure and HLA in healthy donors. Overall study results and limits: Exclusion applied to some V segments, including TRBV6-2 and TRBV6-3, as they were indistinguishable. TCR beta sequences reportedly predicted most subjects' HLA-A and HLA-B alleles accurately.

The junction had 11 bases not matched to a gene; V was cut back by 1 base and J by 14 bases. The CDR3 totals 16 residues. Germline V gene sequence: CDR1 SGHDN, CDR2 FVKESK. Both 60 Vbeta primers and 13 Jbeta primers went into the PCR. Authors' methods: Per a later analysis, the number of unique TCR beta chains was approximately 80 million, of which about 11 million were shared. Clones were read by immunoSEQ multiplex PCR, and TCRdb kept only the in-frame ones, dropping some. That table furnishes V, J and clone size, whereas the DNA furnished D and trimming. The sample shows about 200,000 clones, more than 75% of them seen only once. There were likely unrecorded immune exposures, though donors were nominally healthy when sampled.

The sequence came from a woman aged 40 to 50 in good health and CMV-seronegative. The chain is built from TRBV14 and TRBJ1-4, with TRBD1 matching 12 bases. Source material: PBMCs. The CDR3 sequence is CASSQVAGTGGERLFF. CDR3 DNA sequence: TGTGCCAGCAGCCAAGTAGCTGGGACAGGGGGCGAGCGGCTGTTTTTT.